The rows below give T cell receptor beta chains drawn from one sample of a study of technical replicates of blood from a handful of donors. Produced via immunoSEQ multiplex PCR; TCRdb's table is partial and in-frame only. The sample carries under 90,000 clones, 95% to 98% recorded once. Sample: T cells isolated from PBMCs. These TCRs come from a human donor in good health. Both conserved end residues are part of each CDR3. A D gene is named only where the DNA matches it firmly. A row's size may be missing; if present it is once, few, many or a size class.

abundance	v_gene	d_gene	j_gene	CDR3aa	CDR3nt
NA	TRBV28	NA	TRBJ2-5	CASSLLPGDRPETQYF	TGTGCCAGCAGTTTACTCCCAGGGGACCGACCGGAGACCCAGTACTTC
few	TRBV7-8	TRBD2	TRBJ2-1	CASSLPSGRYNEQFF	TGTGCCAGCAGCTTACCTAGCGGAAGATACAATGAGCAGTTCTTC
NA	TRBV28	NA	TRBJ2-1	CASSSPLDEQFF	TGTGCCAGCAGTTCTCCCCTCGATGAGCAGTTCTTC
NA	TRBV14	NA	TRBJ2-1	CASSLVGLDEQFF	TGTGCCAGCAGCCTAGTCGGGTTGGATGAGCAGTTCTTC
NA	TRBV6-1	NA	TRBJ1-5	CASILQGRDNQPQHF	TGTGCCAGCATTCTCCAGGGGAGGGACAATCAGCCCCAGCATTTT
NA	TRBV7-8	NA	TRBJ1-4	CASSLAADSLNEKLFF	TGTGCCAGCAGCCTCGCGGCGGACAGCCTCAATGAAAAACTGTTTTTT
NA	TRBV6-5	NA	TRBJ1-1	CASSTRRDSPEAFF	TGTGCCAGCAGTACCCGCAGGGATTCTCCTGAAGCTTTCTTT
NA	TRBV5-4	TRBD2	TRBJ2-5	CASSLSEGGQETQYF	TGTGCCAGCAGCTTAAGTGAGGGAGGGCAAGAGACCCAGTACTTC
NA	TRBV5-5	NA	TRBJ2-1	CASSLGPGGFNEQFF	TGTGCCAGCAGCTTGGGACCCGGAGGCTTCAATGAGCAGTTCTTC
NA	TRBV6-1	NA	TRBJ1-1	CASSAFLNSGNTEAFF	TGTGCCAGCAGTGCCTTCCTCAACAGCGGGAACACTGAAGCTTTCTTT
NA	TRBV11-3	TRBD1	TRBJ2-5	CASSTRTGTGETQYF	TGTGCCAGCAGCACCCGGACAGGAACCGGGGAGACCCAGTACTTC
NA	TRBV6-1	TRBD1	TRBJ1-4	CASSITGVGEKLFF	TGTGCCAGCAGTATTACAGGGGTGGGAGAAAAACTGTTTTTT
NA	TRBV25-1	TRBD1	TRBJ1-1	CASSGITGGVWRAFF	TGTGCCAGCAGTGGAATAACAGGGGGCGTTTGGCGAGCTTTCTTT
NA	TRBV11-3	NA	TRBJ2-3	CASSGRGPYNAASTDTQYF	TGTGCCAGCAGCGGCCGCGGGCCATACAATGCGGCTAGCACAGATACGCAGTATTTT
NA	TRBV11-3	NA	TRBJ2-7	CASSLGFRNTYEQYF	TGTGCCAGCAGCTTAGGGTTCAGGAATACCTACGAGCAGTACTTC
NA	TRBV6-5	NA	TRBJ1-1	CASTPGQMNTEAFF	TGTGCCAGCACCCCGGGACAAATGAACACTGAAGCTTTCTTT
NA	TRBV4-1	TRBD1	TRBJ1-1	CASSQFPGQGIFMSEAFF	TGCGCCAGCAGCCAATTCCCGGGACAGGGGATTTTTATGTCTGAAGCTTTCTTT
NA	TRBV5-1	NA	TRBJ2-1	CASSLAYGGVSYNEQFF	TGCGCCAGCAGCTTGGCCTACGGCGGGGTTTCCTACAATGAGCAGTTCTTC
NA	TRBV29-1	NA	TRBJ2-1	CSALAPLDEQFF	TGCAGCGCTCTGGCCCCTCTGGATGAGCAGTTCTTC
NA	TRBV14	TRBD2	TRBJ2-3	CASSLGLAGFGDTQYF	TGTGCCAGCAGCCTGGGACTAGCGGGGTTCGGAGATACGCAGTATTTT
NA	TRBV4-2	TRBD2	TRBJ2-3	CASSQERGGGTDTQYF	TGTGCCAGCAGCCAGGAGCGGGGGGGAGGCACAGATACGCAGTATTTT
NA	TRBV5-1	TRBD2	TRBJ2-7	CASSLVGLAVYEQYF	TGCGCCAGCAGCTTGGTTGGACTAGCGGTCTACGAGCAGTACTTC
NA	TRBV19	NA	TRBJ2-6	CASSPNRDLLTF	TGTGCCAGTAGTCCTAACAGGGATCTCCTGACTTTC
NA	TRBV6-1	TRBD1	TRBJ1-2	CASSPYGGQDYGYTF	TGTGCCAGCAGCCCCTACGGAGGACAGGACTATGGCTACACCTTC
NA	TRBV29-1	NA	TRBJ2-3	CSALGGERPDTQYF	TGCAGCGCCTTAGGGGGGGAGCGGCCAGATACGCAGTATTTT
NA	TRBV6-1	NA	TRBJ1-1	CASSERQPNTEAFF	TGTGCCAGCAGTGAAAGACAGCCCAACACTGAAGCTTTCTTT
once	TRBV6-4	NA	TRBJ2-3	CASSVFDSDTQYF	TGTGCCAGCAGTGTTTTCGACTCAGATACGCAGTATTTT
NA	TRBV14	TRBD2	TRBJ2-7	CASSPPGRGGYEQYF	TGTGCCAGCAGCCCTCCGGGACGCGGGGGCTACGAGCAGTACTTC
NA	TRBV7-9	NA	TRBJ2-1	CASRPSDTEQFF	TGTGCCAGCAGACCCAGCGATACGGAGCAGTTCTTC
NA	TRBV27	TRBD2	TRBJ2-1	CASSSLREAVYNEQFF	TGTGCCAGCAGTTCTTTGCGGGAGGCCGTTTACAATGAGCAGTTCTTC
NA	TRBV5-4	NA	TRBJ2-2	CAIPVGRGNTGELFF	TGTGCCATCCCGGTGGGCAGGGGGAACACCGGGGAGCTGTTTTTT
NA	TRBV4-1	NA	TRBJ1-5	CASSRPGNQPQHF	TGCGCCAGCAGCCGTCCTGGCAATCAGCCCCAGCATTTT
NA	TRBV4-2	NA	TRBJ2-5	CASSQGGGFKETQYF	TGTGCCAGCAGCCAAGGGGGGGGCTTCAAAGAGACCCAGTACTTC
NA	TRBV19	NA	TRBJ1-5	CASSIAGGEPQHF	TGTGCCAGTAGTATTGCCGGCGGGGAGCCCCAGCATTTT
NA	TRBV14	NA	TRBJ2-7	CASSQDGAGKSYEQYF	TGTGCCAGCAGCCAAGATGGGGCAGGGAAATCCTACGAGCAGTACTTC
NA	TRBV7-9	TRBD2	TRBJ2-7	CASSFGTSENEQYF	TGTGCCAGCAGCTTCGGGACTAGCGAGAACGAGCAGTACTTC
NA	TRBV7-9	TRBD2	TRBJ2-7	CASSDQGLAGGLASYEQYF	TGTGCCAGCAGTGATCAGGGACTAGCGGGGGGTCTTGCTTCGTACGAGCAGTACTTC
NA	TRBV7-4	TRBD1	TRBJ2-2	CASSEWDRESRNTGELFF	TGTGCCAGCAGCGAATGGGACAGGGAATCTCGGAACACCGGGGAGCTGTTTTTT
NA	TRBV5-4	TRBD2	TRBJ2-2	CASSLVKTSGGPNTGELFF	TGTGCCAGCAGCCTGGTCAAGACTAGCGGGGGGCCGAACACCGGGGAGCTGTTTTTT
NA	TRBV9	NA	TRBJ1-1	CASSLEQGRGEAFF	TGTGCCAGCAGCCTTGAACAGGGACGGGGTGAAGCTTTCTTT
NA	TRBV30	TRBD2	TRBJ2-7	CASMGGTYEQYF	TGTGCCTCTATGGGGGGGACCTACGAGCAGTACTTC